This passage covers 17 T cell receptor beta chains from one sample sequenced in a study of blood T cells in healthy people across ages. A second PCR of 7 to 11 cycles used a sample-barcoded 5' primer and a J-beta primer mix. TCRdb re-called the 5' RACE reads with MiXCR, one entry per CDR3 protein. The sample has about 1.5 million distinct CDR3 sequences, approximately 43% seen once. Material: blood. The origin of the receptors is a woman aged 18-29 years in good health.

The chain carries TRBV5-1 and TRBJ2-6; D unresolved. V was pared by 2 bases and J by 0 bases, with 9 bases between. Germline CDR1 reads SGHRS; CDR2 reads YFSETQ. The CDR3 runs to 16 residues. In DNA form, the CDR3 reads TGCGCCAGCAGCTTCCCGGTGAGCTCTGGGGCCAACGTCCTGACTTTC. Translating it yields CASSFPVSSGANVLTF. The full variable domain, its missing parts supplied by reference TRBV5-1 and TRBJ2-6, is KAGVTQTPRYLIKTRGQQVTLSCSPISGHRSVSWYQQTPGQGLQFLFEYFSETQRNKGNFPGRFSGRQFSNSRSEMNVSTLELGDSALYLCASSFPVSSGANVLTFGAGSRLTVL.

This clonotype was counted many times. J is TRBJ2-1 and V is TRBV20-1, with 14 nucleotides matching TRBD2. The CDR3 runs to 14 residues. V shed 5 bases, J shed 5 bases, and the junction held 2 bases outside the gene matches. Looked up from germline, CDR1 is DFQATT and CDR2 is SNEGSKA (reference sequence). The CDR3 sequence: CSALGLAGDNEQFF. The DNA for the CDR3 is TGCAGTGCTCTGGGACTAGCGGGGGACAATGAGCAGTTCTTC.

This clonotype was observed many times. The chain uses TRBV7-2 and TRBJ2-7; no clear D gene. CDR1 and CDR2 (germline): SGHTA, FQGNSA. Trimming removed 0 bases from V and 2 bases from J, with 5 bases in between. The CDR3 has 13 residues. The CDR3: CASSLAVTYEQYF. CDR3 coding DNA: TGTGCCAGCAGCTTAGCTGTTACCTACGAGCAGTACTTC. Variable domain in full (rest from reference TRBV7-2 and TRBJ2-7): GAGVSQSPSNKVTEKGKDVELRCDPISGHTALYWYRQSLGQGLEFLIYFQGNSAPDKSGLPSDRFSAERTGGSVSTLTIQRTQQEDSAVYLCASSLAVTYEQYFGPGTRLTVT.

The V call is TRBV12-3 or TRBV12-4, the J call TRBJ2-1, with a possible D match to TRBD2 (6 bases). The ends were cut back, 2 bases at V and 7 bases at J, with 9 bases in the middle. The length of the CDR3 is 13 residues. For the CDR3, the DNA is TGTGCCAGCAGTTTAATCCTAGCGAATGAGCAGTTCTTC. This sequence encodes CASSLILANEQFF.

The chain carries TRBV6-5 and TRBJ1-2; TRBD1 matches at 8 bases. After removal of 7 bases from V and 4 bases from J, the junction contained 8 bases not matched to a gene. CDR3 length: 14 residues. CDR1 and CDR2 from the germline V gene are MNHEY and SVGAGI. The CDR3 nucleotides are TGTGCCAGCACCGGACAGGGCTCGGGCTATGGCTACACCTTC. Its protein product is CASTGQGSGYGYTF.

This clonotype was detected a few times. The chain carries TRBV30 and TRBJ2-1; 8 bases fit TRBD2. This CDR3 has 13 residues. V lost 8 bases, J lost 10 bases, and 13 bases stayed unmatched. Germline V CDR1 and CDR2: GTSNPN, SVGIG (reference sequence). CDR3 sequence: CAVGLAFGTEQFF. DNA of the CDR3: TGTGCCGTAGGACTAGCTTTTGGGACAGAGCAGTTCTTC.

This clonotype has a handful of counts. The V gene is TRBV6-2 or TRBV6-3, the J gene TRBJ2-3, with 7 positions matching TRBD1. This CDR3 spans 16 amino acids. Germline CDR1 and CDR2: MNHEY and SVGEGT. The J segment lost 2 bases and the V segment lost 8 bases, leaving 13 bases of the junction unmatched. This chain's CDR3 is CASHFASTGATDTQYF. The CDR3 DNA reads TGTGCCAGCCATTTCGCCTCAACAGGGGCCACAGATACGCAGTATTTT.

This clonotype was detected a few times. V usage is TRBV20-1 and J usage is TRBJ2-5; D is perhaps TRBD2 (5 bases). V was pared by 0 bases and J by 11 bases, with 16 bases between. CDR3 length: 13 residues. Germline CDR1 and CDR2: DFQATT and SNEGSKA (reference sequence). CDR3 in amino acids: CSAREPSYNEQYF. The CDR3 coding sequence is TGCAGTGCTAGAGAGCCTAGCTACAATGAGCAGTACTTC.

V usage is TRBV7-6 and J usage is TRBJ1-6; TRBD1 might be the D (6 bases). The ends were cut back, 1 base at V and 8 bases at J, with 9 bases in the middle. This CDR3 has 14 amino acids. Per the germline V gene, CDR1 is SGHVS and CDR2 is FNYEAQ. The CDR3 spells CASSLEQGHSPLHF. CDR3 DNA sequence: TGTGCCAGCAGCTTAGAACAGGGTCATTCACCCCTCCACTTT.

The chain uses TRBV6-5 and TRBJ2-1, with 10 bases matching TRBD2. J was trimmed by 7 bases and V by 2 bases; bases with no gene match: 11. The CDR3 consists of 17 residues. Germline CDR1 MNHEY, CDR2 SVGAGI. Here the CDR3 DNA reads TGTGCCAGCAGTTACCGACCGCTAGCGGGAGTAAGGAATGAGCAGTTCTTC. Translating gives CASSYRPLAGVRNEQFF.

This clonotype has a handful of counts. For the CDR3, the DNA is TGCAGCGTTGCCGATAATGAAAAACTGTTTTTT. This gives the protein CSVADNEKLFF. This rearrangement joins TRBV29-1 to TRBJ1-4; no clear D gene. This CDR3 has 11 amino acids. From germline, CDR1 is SQVTM and CDR2 ANQGSEA. V was trimmed by 4 bases and J by 4 bases, leaving 4 bases between them.

This chain joins TRBV9 and TRBJ2-1, with 12 bases fitting TRBD2. V dropped 0 bases and J dropped 7; count of bases not matched to a gene: 11. The CDR3 has 18 residues. In germline, CDR1 is SGDLS, CDR2 YYNGEE. The CDR3 DNA is TGTGCCAGCAGCGTAGATGAACGACTAGCGGGAGTCGGTAATGAGCAGTTCTTC. It translates to CASSVDERLAGVGNEQFF. Supplemented by reference TRBV9 and TRBJ2-1, the full variable domain reads DSGVTQTPKHLITATGQRVTLRCSPRSGDLSVYWYQQSLDQGLQFLIQYYNGEERAKGNILERFSAQQFPDLHSELNLSSLELGDSALYFCASSVDERLAGVGNEQFFGPGTRLTVL.

The chain recombines TRBV24-1 with TRBJ1-2; no clear D gene. V was trimmed by 7 bases and J by 4 bases, leaving 21 bases between them. CDR1 is KGHDR, CDR2 SFDVKD, per germline. The CDR3 loop spans 16 amino acids. The CDR3 DNA follows: TGTGCCACCAGCGCAGGCGGGGAAAAGTTGGGCTATGGCTACACCTTC. Its protein product is CATSAGGEKLGYGYTF.

There are a few counts of this clonotype. The chain has TRBV5-6 and TRBJ2-5; 7 nucleotides align to TRBD1. The J call may be incorrect, as the DNA end agrees better with TRBJ2-7. The CDR3 length is 14 residues. Germline V gene lookup returns CDR1 SGHDT and CDR2 YYEEEE. CDR3 sequence (DNA): TGTGCCAGCAGCTTGCTCACAGGGGCCTACGAGCAGTACTTC. Its translation: CASSLLTGAYEQYF.

This clonotype was detected a few times. The chain carries TRBV27 and TRBJ2-1; TRBD2 matches 12 bases. Per the germline V gene, CDR1 is MNHEY and CDR2 is SMNVEV (reference sequence). There are 18 residues in the CDR3. After removal of 5 bases from V and 3 bases from J, the junction contained 11 bases not matched to a gene. The CDR3 is CASSPRLAGEGGYNEQFF. The CDR3 DNA reads TGTGCCAGCAGTCCACGACTAGCGGGAGAGGGGGGCTACAATGAGCAGTTCTTC.

The CDR3 nucleotides are TGCAGTAGACATGAGGGGGGCACAGATACGCAGTATTTT. Translating gives CSRHEGGTDTQYF. The genes are TRBV20-1 and TRBJ2-3; perhaps TRBD1 as D (6 bases). Germline V CDR1 and CDR2: DFQATT, SNEGSKA (reference sequence). The length of the CDR3 is 13 residues. The germline V and J ends were trimmed by 8 bases and 1 base, with 13 bases remaining between them.

This clonotype was seen a single time. A much larger clone lies one base from this, so it may be a read error. The CDR3 nucleotides read TGTGCCAGCAGCTTTGCCATCTACTCTGGGGCCAGCGTCCTGACTTTC. Translation gives CASSFAIYSGASVLTF. The chain couples TRBV7-2 to TRBJ2-6; D may be TRBD1 (5 bases). Germline lookup yields CDR1 SGHTA and CDR2 FQGNSA. This CDR3 is 16 amino acids long.